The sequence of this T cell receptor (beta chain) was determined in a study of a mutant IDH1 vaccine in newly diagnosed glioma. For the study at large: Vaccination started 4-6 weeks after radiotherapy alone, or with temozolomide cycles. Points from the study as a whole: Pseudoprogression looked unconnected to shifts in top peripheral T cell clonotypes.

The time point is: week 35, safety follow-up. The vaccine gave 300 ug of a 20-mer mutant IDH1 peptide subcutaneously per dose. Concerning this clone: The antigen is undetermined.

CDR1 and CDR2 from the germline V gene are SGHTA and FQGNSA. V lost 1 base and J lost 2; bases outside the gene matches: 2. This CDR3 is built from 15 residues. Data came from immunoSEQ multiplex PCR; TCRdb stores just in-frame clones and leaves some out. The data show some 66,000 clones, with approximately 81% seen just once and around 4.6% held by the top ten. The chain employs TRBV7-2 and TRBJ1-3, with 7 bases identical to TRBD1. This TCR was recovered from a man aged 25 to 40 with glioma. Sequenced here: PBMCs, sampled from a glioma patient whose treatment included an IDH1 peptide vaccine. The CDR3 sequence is CASSLEQGAGNTIYF. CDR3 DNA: TGTGCCAGCAGCTTAGAGCAGGGGGCTGGAAACACCATATATTTT.